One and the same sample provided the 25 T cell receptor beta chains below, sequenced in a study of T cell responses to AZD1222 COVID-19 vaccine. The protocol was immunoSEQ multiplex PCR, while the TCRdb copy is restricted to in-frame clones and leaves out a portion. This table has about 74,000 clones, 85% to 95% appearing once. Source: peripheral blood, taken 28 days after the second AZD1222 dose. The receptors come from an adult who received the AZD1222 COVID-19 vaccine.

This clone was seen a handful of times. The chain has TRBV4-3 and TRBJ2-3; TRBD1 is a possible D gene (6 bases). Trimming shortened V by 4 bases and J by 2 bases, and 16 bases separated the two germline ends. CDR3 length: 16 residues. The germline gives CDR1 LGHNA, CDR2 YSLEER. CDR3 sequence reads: CASSLSLTGYTDTQYF. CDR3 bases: TGCGCCAGCAGCCTATCACTGACAGGTTACACAGATACGCAGTATTTT.

DNA for the CDR3: TGTGCCAGCAGCTTAGGGCTAGACCCCTACGAGCAGTACTTC. Amino acids: CASSLGLDPYEQYF. The rearrangement joins TRBV7-9 to TRBJ2-7, with D hard to call. V was shortened by 1 base and J by 2 bases, with 9 bases between the two germline ends. The CDR3 is 14 residues long. From germline, CDR1 is SEHNR and CDR2 FQNEAQ (reference sequence).

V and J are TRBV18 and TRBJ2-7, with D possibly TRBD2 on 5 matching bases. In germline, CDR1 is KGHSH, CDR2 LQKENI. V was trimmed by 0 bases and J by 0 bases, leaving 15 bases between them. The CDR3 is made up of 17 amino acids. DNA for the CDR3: TGTGCCAGCTCACCACCGAAGGGAGCCATTTCCTCCTACGAGCAGTACTTC. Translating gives CASSPPKGAISSYEQYF.

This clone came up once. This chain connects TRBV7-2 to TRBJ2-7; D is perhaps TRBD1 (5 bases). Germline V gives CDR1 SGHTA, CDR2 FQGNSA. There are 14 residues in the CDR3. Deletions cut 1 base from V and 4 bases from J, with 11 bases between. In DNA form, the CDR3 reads TGTGCCAGCAGCTTAGGTCCCGACAGTTACGAGCAGTACTTC. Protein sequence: CASSLGPDSYEQYF.

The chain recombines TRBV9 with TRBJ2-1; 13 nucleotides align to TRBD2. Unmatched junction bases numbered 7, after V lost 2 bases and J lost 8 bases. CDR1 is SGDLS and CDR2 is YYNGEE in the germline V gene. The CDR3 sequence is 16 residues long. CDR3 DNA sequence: TGTGCCAGCAGCGTCTCCGGGACTAGCGGGAACGATGAGCAGTTCTTC. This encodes CASSVSGTSGNDEQFF.

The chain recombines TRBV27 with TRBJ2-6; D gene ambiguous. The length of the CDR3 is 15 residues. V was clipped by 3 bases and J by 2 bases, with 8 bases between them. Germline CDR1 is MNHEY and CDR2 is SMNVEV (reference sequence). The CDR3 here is CASSLRKTGANVLTF. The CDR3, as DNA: TGTGCCAGCAGTTTGCGGAAGACTGGGGCCAACGTCCTGACTTTC.

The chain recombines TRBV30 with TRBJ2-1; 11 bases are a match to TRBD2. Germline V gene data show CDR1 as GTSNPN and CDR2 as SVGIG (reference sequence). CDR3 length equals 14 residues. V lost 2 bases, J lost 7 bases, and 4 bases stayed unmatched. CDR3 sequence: CAWSNLAGGNEQFF. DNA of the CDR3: TGTGCCTGGAGTAATCTAGCGGGAGGAAATGAGCAGTTCTTC.

In nucleotides, the CDR3 is TGTGCCATCAGTGAGTACCGGACAGGCGGCTACACCTTC. Amino acid sequence: CAISEYRTGGYTF. This rearrangement joins TRBV10-3 to TRBJ1-2; 7 bases map to TRBD1. Germline values: CDR1 ENHRY, CDR2 SYGVKD. Trimming at V came to 1 base and at J to 8 bases, leaving 4 bases not matched to a gene. This CDR3 contains 13 residues.

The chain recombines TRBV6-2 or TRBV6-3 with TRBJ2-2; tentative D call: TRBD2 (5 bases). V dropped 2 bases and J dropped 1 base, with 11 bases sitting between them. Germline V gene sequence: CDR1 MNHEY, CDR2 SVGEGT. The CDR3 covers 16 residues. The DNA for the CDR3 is TGTGCCAGCAGTTACAAACGGAGGCTGAACACCGGGGAGCTGTTTTTT. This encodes CASSYKRRLNTGELFF.

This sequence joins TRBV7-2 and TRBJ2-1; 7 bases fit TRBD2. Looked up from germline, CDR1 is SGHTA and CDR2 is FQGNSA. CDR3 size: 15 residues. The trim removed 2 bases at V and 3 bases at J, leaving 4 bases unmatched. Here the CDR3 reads CASSLRSGVYNEQFF. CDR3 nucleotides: TGTGCCAGCAGCTTAAGAAGCGGGGTCTACAATGAGCAGTTCTTC. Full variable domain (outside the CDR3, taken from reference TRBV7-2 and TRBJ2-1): GAGVSQSPSNKVTEKGKDVELRCDPISGHTALYWYRQSLGQGLEFLIYFQGNSAPDKSGLPSDRFSAERTGGSVSTLTIQRTQQEDSAVYLCASSLRSGVYNEQFFGPGTRLTVL.

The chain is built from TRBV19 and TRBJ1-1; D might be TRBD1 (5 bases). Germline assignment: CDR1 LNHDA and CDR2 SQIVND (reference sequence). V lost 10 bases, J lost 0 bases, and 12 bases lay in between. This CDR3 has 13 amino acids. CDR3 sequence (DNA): TGTGCCACCGACACAGGTATGAACACTGAAGCTTTCTTT. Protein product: CATDTGMNTEAFF.

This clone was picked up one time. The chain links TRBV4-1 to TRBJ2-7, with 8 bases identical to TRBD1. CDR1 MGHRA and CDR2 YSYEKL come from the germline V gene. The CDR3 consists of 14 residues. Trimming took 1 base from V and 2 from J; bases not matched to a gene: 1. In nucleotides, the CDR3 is TGCGCCAGCAGCCAAGGGACAGGGACCTACGAGCAGTACTTC. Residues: CASSQGTGTYEQYF.

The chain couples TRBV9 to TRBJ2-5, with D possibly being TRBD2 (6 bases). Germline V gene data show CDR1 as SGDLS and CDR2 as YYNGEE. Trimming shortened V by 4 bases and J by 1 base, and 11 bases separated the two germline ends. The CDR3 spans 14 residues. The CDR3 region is CASSQVGGQETQYF. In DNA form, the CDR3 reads TGTGCCAGCAGCCAGGTGGGGGGCCAAGAGACCCAGTACTTC.

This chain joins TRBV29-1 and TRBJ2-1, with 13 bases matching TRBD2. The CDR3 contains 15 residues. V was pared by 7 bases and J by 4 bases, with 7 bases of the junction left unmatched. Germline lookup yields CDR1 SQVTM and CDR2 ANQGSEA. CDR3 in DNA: TGCAGCGGTGGACTAGCGGGAGCCGGTTACAATGAGCAGTTCTTC. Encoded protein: CSGGLAGAGYNEQFF.

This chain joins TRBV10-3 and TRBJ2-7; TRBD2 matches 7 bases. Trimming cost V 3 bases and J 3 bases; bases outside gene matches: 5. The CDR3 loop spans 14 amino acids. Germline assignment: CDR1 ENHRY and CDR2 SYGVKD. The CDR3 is CAISDGSGDYEQYF. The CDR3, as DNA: TGTGCCATCAGTGATGGCAGCGGGGACTACGAGCAGTACTTC.

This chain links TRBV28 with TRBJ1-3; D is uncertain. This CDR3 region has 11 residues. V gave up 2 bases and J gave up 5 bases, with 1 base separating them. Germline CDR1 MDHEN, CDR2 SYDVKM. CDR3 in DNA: TGTGCCAGCAGTTTAAGAAACACCATATATTTT. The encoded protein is CASSLRNTIYF.

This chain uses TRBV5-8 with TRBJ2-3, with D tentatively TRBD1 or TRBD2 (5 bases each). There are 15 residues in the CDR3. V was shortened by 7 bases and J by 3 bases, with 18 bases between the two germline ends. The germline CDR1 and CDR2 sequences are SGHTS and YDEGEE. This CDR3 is CASRIHRGVTDTQYF. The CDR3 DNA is TGTGCCAGCCGCATCCACAGAGGGGTTACAGATACGCAGTATTTT.

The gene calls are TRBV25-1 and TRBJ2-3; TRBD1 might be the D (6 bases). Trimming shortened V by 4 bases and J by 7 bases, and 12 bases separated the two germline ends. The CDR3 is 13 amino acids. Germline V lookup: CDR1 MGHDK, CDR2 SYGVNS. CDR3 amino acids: CASSGQAPNTQYF. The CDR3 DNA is TGTGCCAGCAGTGGACAGGCTCCGAATACGCAGTATTTT.

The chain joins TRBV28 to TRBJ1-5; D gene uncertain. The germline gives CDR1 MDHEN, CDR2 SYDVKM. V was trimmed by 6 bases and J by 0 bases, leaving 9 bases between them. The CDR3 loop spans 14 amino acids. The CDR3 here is CASRADYSNQPQHF. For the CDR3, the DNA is TGTGCCAGCAGGGCAGACTATAGCAATCAGCCCCAGCATTTT.

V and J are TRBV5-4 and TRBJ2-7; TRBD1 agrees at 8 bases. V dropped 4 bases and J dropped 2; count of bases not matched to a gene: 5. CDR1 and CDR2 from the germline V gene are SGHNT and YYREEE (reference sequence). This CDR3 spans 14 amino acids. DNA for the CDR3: TGTGCCAGCAGCCCCGGGACAGGCGCCTACGAGCAGTACTTC. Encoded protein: CASSPGTGAYEQYF. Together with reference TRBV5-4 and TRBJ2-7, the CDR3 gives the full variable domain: ETGVTQSPTHLIKTRGQQVTLRCSSQSGHNTVSWYQQALGQGPQFIFQYYREEENGRGNFPPRFSGLQFPNYSSELNVNALELDDSALYLCASSPGTGAYEQYFGPGTRLTVT.

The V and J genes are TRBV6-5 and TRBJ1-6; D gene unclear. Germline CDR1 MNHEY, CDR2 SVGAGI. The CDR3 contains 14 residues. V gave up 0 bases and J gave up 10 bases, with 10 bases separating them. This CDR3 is CASSYSNRRSPLHF. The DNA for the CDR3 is TGTGCCAGCAGTTACTCGAATAGGCGGTCACCCCTCCACTTT.

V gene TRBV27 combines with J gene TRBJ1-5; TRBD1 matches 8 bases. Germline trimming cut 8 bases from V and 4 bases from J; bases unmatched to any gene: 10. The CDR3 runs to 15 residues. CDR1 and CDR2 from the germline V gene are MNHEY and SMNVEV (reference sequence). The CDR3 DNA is TGTGCCAGCCCGGTGATGGACAGGGAGAATCAGCCCCAGCATTTT. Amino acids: CASPVMDRENQPQHF.

In DNA, the CDR3 is TGTGCCAGCAGCCAGTGGACACTTAACACTGAAGCTTTCTTT. The encoded protein is CASSQWTLNTEAFF. V is TRBV3-1 (or the pseudogene TRBV3-2) and J is TRBJ1-1; D perhaps matches TRBD1 (5 bases). Trimming removed 3 bases at V and 2 bases at J, with 10 bases between. This CDR3 is 14 amino acids long. Germline V gene sequence: CDR1 LGHDT, CDR2 YNNKEL (reference sequence).

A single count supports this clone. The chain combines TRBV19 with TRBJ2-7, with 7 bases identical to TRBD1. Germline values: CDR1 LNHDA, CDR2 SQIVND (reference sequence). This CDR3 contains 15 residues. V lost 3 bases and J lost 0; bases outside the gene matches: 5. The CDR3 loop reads CASSIQTGPSYEQYF. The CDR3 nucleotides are TGTGCCAGTAGTATCCAGACAGGGCCCTCCTACGAGCAGTACTTC.

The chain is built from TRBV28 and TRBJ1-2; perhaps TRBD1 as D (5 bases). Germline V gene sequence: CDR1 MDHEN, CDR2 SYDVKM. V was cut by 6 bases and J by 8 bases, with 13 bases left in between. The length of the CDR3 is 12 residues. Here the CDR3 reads CASSVTRGGYTF. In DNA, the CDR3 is TGTGCCAGCAGCGTTACAAGGGGAGGCTACACCTTC.